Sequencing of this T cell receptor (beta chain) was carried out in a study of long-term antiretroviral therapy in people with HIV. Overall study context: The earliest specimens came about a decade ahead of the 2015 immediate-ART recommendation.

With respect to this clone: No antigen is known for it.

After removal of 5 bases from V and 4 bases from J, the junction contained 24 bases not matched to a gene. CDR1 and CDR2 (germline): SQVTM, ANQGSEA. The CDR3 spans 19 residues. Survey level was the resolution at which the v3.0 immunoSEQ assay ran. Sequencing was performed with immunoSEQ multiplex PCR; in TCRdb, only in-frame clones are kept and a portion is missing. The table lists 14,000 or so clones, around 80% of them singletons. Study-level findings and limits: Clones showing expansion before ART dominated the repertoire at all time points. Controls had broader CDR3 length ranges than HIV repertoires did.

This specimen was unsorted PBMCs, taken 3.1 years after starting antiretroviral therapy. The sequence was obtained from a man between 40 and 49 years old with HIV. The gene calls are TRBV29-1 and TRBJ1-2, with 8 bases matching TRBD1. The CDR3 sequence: CSVRGEQGGPHGRFYGYTF. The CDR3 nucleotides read TGCAGCGTTAGAGGGGAACAGGGGGGACCACACGGAAGGTTCTATGGCTACACCTTC.